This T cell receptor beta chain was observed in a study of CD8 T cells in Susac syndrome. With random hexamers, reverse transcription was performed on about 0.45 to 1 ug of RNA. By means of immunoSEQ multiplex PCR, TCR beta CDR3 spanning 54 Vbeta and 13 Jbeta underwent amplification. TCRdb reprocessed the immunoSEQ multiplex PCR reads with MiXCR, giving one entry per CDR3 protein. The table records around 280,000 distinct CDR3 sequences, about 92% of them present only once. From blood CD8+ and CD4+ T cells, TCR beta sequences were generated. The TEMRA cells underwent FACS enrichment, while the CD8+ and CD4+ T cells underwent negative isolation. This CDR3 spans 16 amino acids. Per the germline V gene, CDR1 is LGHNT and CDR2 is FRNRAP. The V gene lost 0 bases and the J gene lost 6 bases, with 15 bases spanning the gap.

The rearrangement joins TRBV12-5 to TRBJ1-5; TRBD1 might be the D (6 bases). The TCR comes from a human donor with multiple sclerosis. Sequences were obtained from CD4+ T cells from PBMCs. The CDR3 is CASGLVLRGGGQPQHF. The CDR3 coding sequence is TGTGCTAGTGGTTTGGTACTTCGGGGAGGGGGTCAGCCCCAGCATTTT.